This T cell receptor beta chain was observed in a study of T cell changes during pregnancy in multiple sclerosis. This CDR3 is 15 amino acids long. Per the germline V gene, CDR1 is MNHNS and CDR2 is SASEGT. V was pared by 7 bases and J by 0 bases, with 14 bases between. The table came from immunoSEQ multiplex PCR; TCRdb's copy has only in-frame clones and leaves some out. The sample carries tens of thousands of clones, around 90% recorded once. The specimen was peripheral blood, collected in the second trimester of pregnancy. This chain connects TRBV6-1 to TRBJ2-3, with D tentatively TRBD2 (5 bases). The sequence was obtained from a female donor in good health, enrolled as a control in a pregnancy study. CDR3 in amino acids: CASIRSGPSTDTQYF. In nucleotides, the CDR3 is TGTGCCAGCATTAGAAGCGGTCCTAGCACAGATACGCAGTATTTT.